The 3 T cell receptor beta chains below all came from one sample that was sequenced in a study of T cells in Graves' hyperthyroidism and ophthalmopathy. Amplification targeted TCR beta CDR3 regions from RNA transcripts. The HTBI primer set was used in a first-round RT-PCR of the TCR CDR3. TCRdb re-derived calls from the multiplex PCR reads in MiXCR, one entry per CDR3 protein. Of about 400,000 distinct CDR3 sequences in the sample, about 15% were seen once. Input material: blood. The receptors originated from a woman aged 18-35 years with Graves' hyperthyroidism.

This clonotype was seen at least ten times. The CDR3 DNA reads as TGTGCCACCAGCAGAGTGGGGAAAATCTACGAGCAGTACTTC. Encoded protein: CATSRVGKIYEQYF. The chain is built from TRBV15 and TRBJ2-7; D is unresolved. There are 14 residues in the CDR3. V was shortened by 1 base and J by 3 bases, with 10 bases between the two germline ends. Germline CDR1 reads LNHNV; CDR2 reads YYDKDF (reference sequence).

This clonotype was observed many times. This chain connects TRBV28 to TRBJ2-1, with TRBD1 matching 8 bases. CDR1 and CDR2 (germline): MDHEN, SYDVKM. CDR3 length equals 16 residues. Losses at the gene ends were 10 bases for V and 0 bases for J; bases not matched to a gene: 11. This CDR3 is CATRDRPSSSYNEQFF. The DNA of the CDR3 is TGTGCCACTCGGGACAGGCCCTCAAGCTCCTACAATGAGCAGTTCTTC.

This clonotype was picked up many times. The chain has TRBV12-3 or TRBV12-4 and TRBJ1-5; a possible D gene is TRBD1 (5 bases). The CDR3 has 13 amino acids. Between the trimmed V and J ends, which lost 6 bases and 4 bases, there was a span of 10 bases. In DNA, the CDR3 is TGTGCCAGCAGCGGCGACAGTAATCAGCCCCAGCATTTT. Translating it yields CASSGDSNQPQHF.